This TCR beta chain comes out of a study of somatic mutations in cytotoxic T cells in rheumatoid arthritis. Study-level points and caveats: Any difference in CD8+ T-cell clonality between patients who had rheumatoid arthritis and healthy controls who were age-matched was not statistically significant.

In the case of this clone: Its antigen is not known.

Assay used: immunoSEQ multiplex PCR; TCRdb lists only in-frame clones, some missing. This repertoire shows around 19,000 clones, approximately 80% found once; its top ten account for roughly an eighth. Per germline, CDR1 MNHEY and CDR2 SMNVEV (reference sequence). Trimming pared 5 bases from V and 2 bases from J, leaving 14 bases between. The CDR3 length is 15 residues. The clonotype originates from an adult with rheumatoid arthritis. Source material: CD8+ T cells sorted from blood. The chain links TRBV27 to TRBJ2-3, with D maybe TRBD1 (6 bases). The CDR3 bases are TGTGCCAGCAGTAATAAAAGGGGGAACACAGATACGCAGTATTTT. Translated, it gives CASSNKRGNTDTQYF.